This TCR beta chain originates from a study of blood T cell repertoires in COVID-19 (dated by TCRdb to the early 2020s). Notes on the research overall: The collaborator samples originated in the United States, Italy and Spain and spanned the acute and convalescent phases of COVID-19. Deeply sampled blood TCRbeta repertoires from subjects exposed to, actively infected with, or recovered from COVID-19 were included in the dataset. Nearly every sample came with metadata listing a de-identified subject ID, COVID-19 status, age in years and sex. The samples were drawn from two sources: the first 160 participants of the ongoing ImmuneRACE study, and fewer than 1,500 subjects contributed by 6 global collaborators. The material from the prospective study consisted of cDNA or gDNA derived from T cells, B-cell-depleted T cells, or PBMCs. The repertoires were released in a freely available public database intended as a resource for research on the immune response to SARS-CoV-2. HLA class I and class II types, where available, came from metadata supplied by the sample provider rather than from assay-based typing. The full study reports these points: Clinical and demographic metadata were provided uncurated, with the amount varying by source and participant.

The germline V gene (reference sequence) supplies CDR1 LNHDA and CDR2 SQIVND. Relative to germline, V is 3 bases shorter and J is 8 bases shorter, with 13 bases between their ends. The CDR3 runs 14 residues from the cysteine to the phenylalanine. Solely the CDR3 DNA is kept, with 42 bases framed from the first base. Notes on this clone: The antigen it binds to is not known. No base quality information exists; no much larger clone differs at one position.

One collaborating source in Seattle enrolled patients during active infection and followed them longitudinally through the course of disease. Each collaborating institution followed its own protocols to collect whole blood in K2EDTA tubes. For TCRbeta analysis, collaborator samples were shipped as frozen whole blood, as isolated PBMCs, or as DNA extracted from either sample type. TCRbeta CDR3 regions were amplified from genomic DNA using the immunoSEQ Assay, a bias-controlled multiplex PCR. As for the original processing: The number of nucleated cells in each sample was estimated by amplification of reference gene primers within the assay. To quantify the absolute abundance of each unique TCRbeta CDR3 rearrangement, sequence reads were collapsed and filtered. For each sample, productive Simpson clonality was calculated as the square root of Simpson's diversity index across productive rearrangements. Entries here come from immuneACCESS through TCRdb and include only in-frame sequences with V and J called. Some clones fail to appear in such tables; in the studies checked, an unresolved V gene covers under half of the shortfall, and the cause of the remainder is unknown. Clone size and V and J calls were adopted from that table, with D and trimming inferred from the DNA. The sample table holds over 150,000 clones, of which around 84% were seen once. Around 0.5% of the sample goes to the ten largest clones.

Material for sequencing was peripheral blood. This receptor chain uses TRBV19 and TRBJ1-4, with the D segment identity uncertain. The TCR sequence derives from a man in his sixties with COVID-19, enrolled during active disease. The CDR3 loop reads CASSMFGVGEKLFF. The nucleotide sequence reads TGTGCCAGTAGTATGTTCGGGGTTGGGGAAAAACTGTTTTTT.